This entry concerns a single TCR beta chain. The data belong to a study of cytomegalovirus exposure and HLA in healthy donors. Primers: 60 Vbeta forward and 13 Jbeta reverse. The table came from immunoSEQ multiplex PCR; TCRdb's copy has only in-frame clones and leaves some out. The top ten clones hold 0.85% of a sample with about 160,000 clones, about 83% of them seen once. The CDR3 contains 14 residues. Between the trimmed V and J ends, which lost 2 bases and 1 base, there was a span of 7 bases. Germline assignment: CDR1 SGHRS and CDR2 YFSETQ. The rearrangement uses TRBV5-1 and TRBJ2-4; D remains ambiguous. Input material: PBMCs. The sequence was obtained from a woman in her 30s in good health and CMV-seronegative. CDR3 DNA: TGCGCCAGCAGCTTTTCGCAGGCCAAAAACATTCAGTACTTC. Its translation: CASSFSQAKNIQYF.